The sequence of this T cell receptor (beta chain) was determined in a study of a mutant IDH1 vaccine in newly diagnosed glioma. About the study: The therapy given earlier, which was standard therapy, consisted of radiotherapy, temozolomide, or both, and most of the patients received both.

As concerns this clone: Its cognate antigen is unknown.

TCRdb's copy holds only in-frame clones and misses some; the assay was immunoSEQ multiplex PCR. This sample has more than 50,000 clones, with about 86% found just once. Overall study results and limits: Pseudoprogression apparently lacked any relation to changes in top peripheral T cell clonotypes. Immune responses induced by vaccination arose in 93.3% of the patients.

The time point here: baseline, week 1 (first vaccination visit). Treatment described: pre-vaccination baseline after standard-of-care therapy. In every donor, the tumor was a new WHO grade 3 or 4 IDH1-mutant, ATRX-lost astrocytoma. CDR3 length equals 15 residues. V lost 6 bases and J lost 1; bases outside the gene matches: 5. Germline assignment: CDR1 LNHDA and CDR2 SQIVND (reference sequence). The TCR comes from a man aged 30 to 39 with glioma. The rearrangement joins TRBV19 to TRBJ2-3; 9 nucleotides match TRBD1. The sample consisted of PBMCs, taken from a glioma patient treated with radiotherapy, temozolomide or both. This CDR3 is CASRRQGGGTDTQYF. The CDR3 nucleotides are TGTGCCAGTAGGAGACAGGGGGGGGGCACAGATACGCAGTATTTT.